One sample yielded the 30 T cell receptor beta chains listed below, sequenced in a study of early stage breast cancer tumors. Here immunoSEQ multiplex PCR was the method, and the copy in TCRdb shows in-frame clones only, minus some. The data contain 60,000 to 80,000 clones, 79% of them singletons. The sample consisted of blood. Receptors originate from a person in their 60s with breast cancer.

J is TRBJ1-4 and V is TRBV5-1, with D perhaps matching TRBD1 (6 bases). CDR3 length: 14 amino acids. V lost 4 bases and J 7 bases, leaving 14 bases between the germline ends. CDR1 SGHRS and CDR2 YFSETQ come from the germline V gene. CDR3 DNA: TGCGCCAGCAGCACGACAGGTTCGGGTGAAAAACTGTTTTTT. Its protein is CASSTTGSGEKLFF.

The V gene is TRBV19, the J gene TRBJ2-7; no definite D call. The length of the CDR3 is 14 residues. The V end was cut by 3 bases, the J end by 2 bases, with 11 bases between. The germline V gene encodes CDR1 LNHDA and CDR2 SQIVND (reference sequence). The CDR3 region is CASSIGRLAYEQYF. CDR3 nucleotide sequence: TGTGCCAGTAGTATCGGCAGGCTGGCCTACGAGCAGTACTTC.

This clone turned up a few times. The chain combines TRBV7-9 with TRBJ2-2, with D possibly matching TRBD2 (6 bases). The V and J ends lost 3 bases and 2 bases respectively, with 13 bases between them. The CDR3 runs 16 residues. In germline, CDR1 is SEHNR, CDR2 FQNEAQ (reference sequence). The CDR3 protein is CASSFVGGINTGELFF. DNA for the CDR3: TGTGCCAGCAGCTTCGTGGGGGGAATAAACACCGGGGAGCTGTTTTTT.

This clone was found a few times. The chain couples TRBV28 to TRBJ1-6; weak D call: TRBD1 (5 bases). The CDR3 covers 14 residues. Germline lookup yields CDR1 MDHEN and CDR2 SYDVKM. The V gene lost 4 bases and the J gene lost 5 bases, with 9 bases spanning the gap. In DNA form, the CDR3 reads TGTGCCAGCAGTTCAACAGGCAATAATTCACCCCTCCACTTT. The encoded protein is CASSSTGNNSPLHF.

The V and J genes are TRBV4-1 and TRBJ2-7; TRBD1 matches at 8 bases. The CDR3 is made up of 16 amino acids. J lost 3 bases, V lost 4 bases, and 11 bases had no gene match. The germline V gene has CDR1 MGHRA and CDR2 YSYEKL. The CDR3 sequence is CASSPRTGSSDYEQYF. CDR3 DNA: TGCGCCAGCAGCCCCCGGACAGGGAGTTCAGACTACGAGCAGTACTTC.

The V and J genes are TRBV11-2 and TRBJ2-1; no firm D call. V lost 1 base to trimming and J lost 10 bases, with 17 bases between them. From germline, CDR1 is SGHAT and CDR2 FQNNGV. The CDR3 is 15 residues long. The CDR3 protein is CASSLAGFGVGEQFF. The CDR3, as DNA: TGTGCCAGCAGCTTAGCCGGGTTCGGAGTGGGGGAGCAGTTCTTC.

The chain couples TRBV30 to TRBJ2-2; TRBD1 or TRBD2 may be the D gene (5 bases each). The CDR3 covers 14 residues. Trimming removed 8 bases from V and 7 bases from J, with 20 bases in between. Looked up from germline, CDR1 is GTSNPN and CDR2 is SVGIG (reference sequence). CDR3 sequence: CAADEGISHGELFF. The CDR3 DNA sequence: TGTGCCGCCGACGAGGGGATCTCACACGGGGAGCTGTTTTTT.

The V gene is TRBV28, the J gene TRBJ2-2; a weak D match, TRBD1 (5 bases). This CDR3 has 13 amino acids. Germline CDR1 reads MDHEN; CDR2 reads SYDVKM. The V gene lost 2 bases and the J gene lost 4 bases, with 5 bases spanning the gap. The CDR3 DNA follows: TGTGCCAGCAGTTTAACAGGCACCGGGGAGCTGTTTTTT. This codes for CASSLTGTGELFF.

V and J are TRBV28 and TRBJ2-3; TRBD2 aligns across 10 bases. J was trimmed by 6 bases and V by 7 bases; bases with no gene match: 16. Germline assignment: CDR1 MDHEN and CDR2 SYDVKM. The CDR3 consists of 17 residues. The DNA for the CDR3 is TGTGCCAGCAATCCTACGCGTACTAGCGGGACTGCTGATACGCAGTATTTT. Amino acids: CASNPTRTSGTADTQYF.

The CDR3 region has the DNA TGTGCCAGCAGTCAAGGGAGGGGAGAGACCCAGTACTTC. Encoded protein: CASSQGRGETQYF. The V gene is TRBV6-1, the J gene TRBJ2-5; 7 bases match TRBD2. The CDR3 runs 13 residues. The germline V gene has CDR1 MNHNS and CDR2 SASEGT. The trim removed 5 bases at V and 4 bases at J, leaving 4 bases unmatched.

The chain uses TRBV11-2 and TRBJ1-4; D not certain. This CDR3 spans 15 amino acids. V shed 5 bases and J shed 0 bases, with 10 bases lying between them. CDR1 is SGHAT, CDR2 FQNNGV, per germline. CDR3 amino acids: CASSPGRATNEKLFF. The CDR3 DNA reads as TGTGCCAGCAGCCCTGGTAGGGCAACTAATGAAAAACTGTTTTTT.

The chain employs TRBV7-3 and TRBJ2-2; 13 bases map to TRBD2. V dropped 6 bases and J dropped 6; count of bases not matched to a gene: 4. This CDR3 has 15 residues. Germline loops: CDR1 SGHTA, CDR2 FQGTGA. CDR3 protein: CASRLGLAGAGELFF. The CDR3 nucleotides read TGTGCCAGCAGACTCGGACTAGCGGGAGCCGGGGAGCTGTTTTTT.

The chain joins TRBV28 to TRBJ2-7, with TRBD1 matching over 8 bases. The CDR3 sequence is 14 residues long. The junction had 7 bases not matched to a gene; V was cut back by 3 bases and J by 6 bases. Germline CDR1 reads MDHEN; CDR2 reads SYDVKM. CDR3 DNA: TGTGCCAGCAGTTTTTCAGGGGGCCTGGGCGAGCAGTACTTC. It yields the protein CASSFSGGLGEQYF. Based on the CDR3 plus reference TRBV28 and TRBJ2-7, the full variable domain is DVKVTQSSRYLVKRTGEKVFLECVQDMDHENMFWYRQDPGLGLRLIYFSYDVKMKEKGDIPEGYSVSREKKERFSLILESASTNQTSMYLCASSFSGGLGEQYFGPGTRLTVT.

The V call is TRBV7-6, the J call TRBJ1-1, with TRBD1 as a possible D gene (6 bases). The germline gives CDR1 SGHVS, CDR2 FNYEAQ. The CDR3 runs to 12 residues. V dropped 5 bases and J dropped 11 bases, with 15 bases sitting between them. The CDR3 sequence is CASSLPTGDAFF. The CDR3, as DNA: TGTGCCAGCAGCCTACCGACAGGCGACGCTTTCTTT.

This clone was detected only a few times. V and J are TRBV4-3 and TRBJ2-7; unclear D gene. CDR1 is LGHNA and CDR2 is YSLEER in the germline V gene. Trimming left V 4 bases short and J 5 bases short, with 12 bases between. The CDR3 contains 13 residues. The CDR3 here is CASSPRFDHEQYF. The DNA of the CDR3 is TGCGCCAGCAGCCCGAGGTTTGATCACGAGCAGTACTTC.

This chain's CDR3 is CASSQRRGTFYGYTF. CDR3 nucleotide sequence: TGTGCCAGCAGCCAACGGAGAGGGACATTTTATGGCTACACCTTC. The genes are TRBV14 and TRBJ1-2; TRBD1 might be the D (6 bases). The CDR3 is 15 residues long. Germline-derived CDR1 and CDR2 are SGHDN and FVKESK. V lost 2 bases, J lost 5 bases, and 15 bases lay in between.

The rearrangement joins TRBV2 to TRBJ1-5; 9 positions agree with TRBD1. V shed 5 bases, J shed 6 bases, and the junction held 11 bases outside the gene matches. The CDR3 is made up of 16 amino acids. From germline, CDR1 is SNHLY and CDR2 FYNNEI. The CDR3 nucleotides are TGTGCCAGCAGTCCCTTGGGACAGGGCCAGGGTCAGCCCCAGCATTTT. Residues: CASSPLGQGQGQPQHF.

V usage is TRBV28 and J usage is TRBJ1-5, with D unresolved. V gave up 6 bases and J gave up 0 bases, with 12 bases separating them. The germline gives CDR1 MDHEN, CDR2 SYDVKM. The CDR3 consists of 15 residues. The CDR3 region has the DNA TGTGCCAGCAGAGACACGGATTATAGCAATCAGCCCCAGCATTTT. This translates into CASRDTDYSNQPQHF.

This clone has a single count. V gene TRBV5-4 combines with J gene TRBJ1-5; 7 bases are a match to TRBD1. The V gene end was trimmed by 4 bases and the J gene end by 9 bases; junction bases not matched to a gene: 7. The germline V gene has CDR1 SGHNT and CDR2 YYREEE (reference sequence). This CDR3 has 13 amino acids. The CDR3 sequence: CASSQDRVRPQHF. The CDR3 coding sequence is TGTGCCAGCAGCCAAGACAGGGTCCGGCCCCAGCATTTT.

This chain uses TRBV28 with TRBJ2-4; D is uncertain. The CDR3 is made up of 14 amino acids. V was pared by 5 bases and J by 0 bases, with 8 bases between. CDR1 and CDR2 from the germline V gene are MDHEN and SYDVKM. In nucleotides, the CDR3 is TGTGCCAGCAGTACCTGGTTAGCCAAAAACATTCAGTACTTC. It specifies CASSTWLAKNIQYF.

This rearrangement joins TRBV6-5 to TRBJ2-7; 7 positions agree with TRBD1. With V trimmed by 4 bases and J by 5 bases, 5 bases remained unmatched. Germline V gene lookup returns CDR1 MNHEY and CDR2 SVGAGI. This CDR3 is built from 13 residues. CDR3 bases: TGTGCCAGCAGTTTAAGACAGGGCCACGAGCAGTACTTC. Its protein is CASSLRQGHEQYF.

The chain employs TRBV15 and TRBJ2-5; 8 nucleotides match TRBD1. Germline loops: CDR1 LNHNV, CDR2 YYDKDF (reference sequence). With V trimmed by 1 base and J by 5 bases, 6 bases remained unmatched. The CDR3 consists of 15 residues. The CDR3 sequence: CATSRGPGGGETQYF. The CDR3 bases are TGTGCCACCAGCAGAGGCCCAGGGGGCGGGGAGACCCAGTACTTC.

The gene calls are TRBV6-6 and TRBJ2-3; D gene uncertain. Trimming left V 8 bases short and J 2 bases short, with 11 bases between. Germline V lookup: CDR1 MNHNY, CDR2 SVGAGI (reference sequence). The CDR3 runs to 13 residues. This CDR3 reads CASRTPDTDTQYF. The DNA of the CDR3 is TGTGCCAGCCGTACGCCCGACACAGATACGCAGTATTTT.

The CDR3 reads CASSVLTAANQPQHF. The CDR3 DNA is TGTGCCAGCAGCGTGTTAACCGCGGCCAATCAGCCCCAGCATTTT. The V and J genes are TRBV7-8 and TRBJ1-5; D uncertain. The length of the CDR3 is 15 residues. The germline V and J ends were trimmed by 5 bases and 3 bases, with 14 bases remaining between them. Germline lookup yields CDR1 SGHVS and CDR2 FQNEAQ.

V usage is TRBV6-4 and J usage is TRBJ2-3; 14 nucleotides align to TRBD2. The trim removed 1 base at V and 7 bases at J, leaving 7 bases unmatched. The length of the CDR3 is 17 residues. The germline V gene encodes CDR1 MRHNA and CDR2 SNTAGT. Here the CDR3 reads CASSDLGLAGVLYTQYF. CDR3 nucleotides: TGTGCCAGCAGTGACTTGGGACTAGCGGGAGTTCTTTATACGCAGTATTTT.

This sequence joins TRBV30 and TRBJ2-1, with D perhaps matching TRBD2 (5 bases). The V gene's germline CDR1 is GTSNPN and CDR2 SVGIG (reference sequence). The ends were cut back, 3 bases at V and 6 bases at J, with 9 bases in the middle. The CDR3 totals 12 residues. The CDR3 protein is CAWRLGFNEQFF. Here the CDR3 DNA reads TGTGCCTGGAGACTAGGTTTCAATGAGCAGTTCTTC.

The rearrangement uses TRBV11-2 and TRBJ2-7, with unresolved D. V was pared by 5 bases and J by 2 bases, with 13 bases between. From germline, CDR1 is SGHAT and CDR2 FQNNGV. CDR3 length: 14 amino acids. The CDR3 loop is CASSLTPATYEQYF. CDR3 in DNA: TGTGCCAGCAGCCTAACACCGGCGACCTACGAGCAGTACTTC.

The chain carries TRBV2 and TRBJ2-5; 10 positions agree with TRBD1. Losses at the gene ends were 8 bases for V and 4 bases for J; bases not matched to a gene: 7. The CDR3 totals 14 residues. CDR1 and CDR2 (germline): SNHLY, FYNNEI. CDR3 in DNA: TGTGCCAGCGGACGTTGGACAGGGGGAGAGACCCAGTACTTC. Its protein is CASGRWTGGETQYF.

The rearrangement joins TRBV11-2 to TRBJ2-1, with D unresolved. V lost 5 bases, J lost 0 bases, and 5 bases lay in between. Germline V gives CDR1 SGHAT, CDR2 FQNNGV. The CDR3 sequence is 13 residues long. The CDR3 sequence is CASSGSSYNEQFF. The CDR3 DNA reads TGTGCCAGCAGCGGAAGCTCCTACAATGAGCAGTTCTTC.

The chain joins TRBV30 to TRBJ2-2; weak D call: TRBD2 (5 bases). Germline CDR1 GTSNPN, CDR2 SVGIG (reference sequence). The CDR3 loop spans 15 amino acids. With 0 bases removed from V and 8 bases from J, the gap between germline ends came to 16 bases. The CDR3 sequence: CAWSVRGSLGGELFF. The DNA of the CDR3 is TGTGCCTGGAGTGTACGGGGTAGTCTGGGAGGGGAGCTGTTTTTT. Combining the CDR3 with reference TRBV30 and TRBJ2-2 gives the whole variable domain SQTIHQWPATLVQPVGSPLSLECTVEGTSNPNLYWYRQAAGRGLQLLFYSVGIGQISSEVPQNLSASRPQDRQFILSSKKLLLSDSGFYLCAWSVRGSLGGELFFGEGSRLTVL.